This passage covers 10 T cell receptor beta chains from one sample sequenced in a study of T cell responses to AZD1222 COVID-19 vaccine (dated by TCRdb to the early 2020s). The receptor library was made with the immunoSEQ multiplex PCR assay. As stored in TCRdb, this immuneACCESS dataset retains in-frame rearrangements with V and J assigned. A fraction of the clones does not appear; measured against another copy, unresolved V genes explain less than half of the discrepancy, and the remainder lacks a known reason. For this sample the table gives about 260,000 clones, of which 85% to 95% were detected only once. The top ten hold approximately 0.52% of the sample. Read against the paper, the sample's time point label means: baseline before first vaccination. Sequences were derived from peripheral blood, sampled on day 0 of AZD1222 vaccination. These receptors originate from an adult in good health.

The chain carries TRBV9 and TRBJ2-1; 7 bases map to TRBD2. V was pared by 0 bases and J by 3 bases, with 15 bases of the junction left unmatched. Germline V CDR1 and CDR2: SGDLS, YYNGEE. The CDR3 length is 19 residues. CDR3 sequence (DNA): TGTGCCAGCAGCGTAGGGGGAAAGCGGGACCGGCGAAACTACAATGAGCAGTTCTTC. Its translation is CASSVGGKRDRRNYNEQFF.

This clone occurred once. The chain carries TRBV14 and TRBJ1-1; D unresolved. The V and J ends lost 9 bases and 5 bases respectively, with 13 bases between them. Germline CDR1 is SGHDN and CDR2 is FVKESK. The CDR3 has 12 residues. The CDR3 reads CASRPLGTEAFF. The CDR3 DNA sequence: TGTGCCAGTCGGCCCCTTGGGACTGAAGCTTTCTTT.

The J gene is TRBJ2-5, the V gene TRBV18, with D unresolved. Germline V gives CDR1 KGHSH, CDR2 LQKENI. V gave up 3 bases and J gave up 2 bases, with 19 bases separating them. This CDR3 is 17 amino acids long. The CDR3 here is CASSPLLTPARQETQYF. Written as DNA, the CDR3 is TGTGCCAGCTCACCCCTGCTCACCCCGGCCCGTCAAGAGACCCAGTACTTC.

DNA for the CDR3: TGTGCCAGCAGTTATCTTAGGACAGGGAACACTGAAGCTTTCTTT. Amino acid sequence: CASSYLRTGNTEAFF. The chain links TRBV6-2 or TRBV6-3 to TRBJ1-1; TRBD1 agrees at 7 bases. Trimming at V came to 3 bases and at J to 1 base, leaving 5 bases not matched to a gene. The V gene's germline CDR1 is MNHEY and CDR2 SVGEGT. The CDR3 runs 15 residues.

The chain has TRBV19 and TRBJ1-5, with TRBD1 matching over 7 bases. CDR1 and CDR2 from the germline V gene are LNHDA and SQIVND (reference sequence). CDR3 length equals 14 residues. Trimming at V came to 4 bases and at J to 4 bases, leaving 4 bases not matched to a gene. CDR3 amino acids: CASSTAQGNQPQHF. The CDR3 DNA sequence: TGTGCCAGTAGTACCGCACAGGGGAATCAGCCCCAGCATTTT.

V gene TRBV19 combines with J gene TRBJ2-3; 10 bases fit TRBD2. The length of the CDR3 is 16 residues. The germline gives CDR1 LNHDA, CDR2 SQIVND (reference sequence). V lost 6 bases to trimming and J lost 1 base; unmatched junction nucleotides: 7. The CDR3 sequence: CASSERGGWGTDTQYF. DNA of the CDR3: TGTGCCAGTAGCGAGCGGGGGGGCTGGGGCACAGATACGCAGTATTTT. Complete variable domain (other parts from reference TRBV19 and TRBJ2-3): DGGITQSPKYLFRKEGQNVTLSCEQNLNHDAMYWYRQDPGQGLRLIYYSQIVNDFQKGDIAEGYSVSREKKESFPLTVTSAQKNPTAFYLCASSERGGWGTDTQYFGPGTRLTVL.

In this sample, this clone turned up once. The V gene is TRBV4-3, the J gene TRBJ2-3; possibly TRBD2 for D (6 bases). Trimming took 0 bases from V and 0 from J, leaving 10 bases between them. Germline V CDR1 and CDR2: LGHNA, YSLEER. The CDR3 extends over 16 amino acids. The CDR3 DNA sequence: TGCGCCAGCAGCCAAGACCCCCGGGGGAGCACAGATACGCAGTATTTT. This gives the protein CASSQDPRGSTDTQYF.

The rearrangement joins TRBV3-1 (or the pseudogene TRBV3-2) to TRBJ2-5; 7 bases agree with TRBD2. The V gene's germline CDR1 is LGHDT and CDR2 YNNKEL (reference sequence). CDR3 size: 15 residues. V lost 2 bases to trimming and J lost 3 bases; unmatched junction nucleotides: 6. The CDR3 DNA reads as TGTGCCAGCAGCCAAAGGGGAGGGCCAGAAGAGACCCAGTACTTC. Translating it yields CASSQRGGPEETQYF.

The chain combines TRBV20-1 with TRBJ2-6; D is ambiguous. This CDR3 is 17 amino acids long. The V gene lost 3 bases and the J gene lost 0 bases, with 15 bases spanning the gap. CDR1 DFQATT and CDR2 SNEGSKA come from the germline V gene (reference sequence). CDR3 bases: TGCAGTGCTAGTGGCGGCGGTCGTCACTCTGGGGCCAACGTCCTGACTTTC. Amino acids: CSASGGGRHSGANVLTF.

This clone was detected a few times. This chain joins TRBV5-5 and TRBJ1-5; D is unclear. CDR3 length equals 17 residues. V lost 0 bases and J lost 0, with 13 bases in between. Germline V lookup: CDR1 SGHKS, CDR2 YYEKEE (reference sequence). CDR3 amino acids: CASSLANRPLSNQPQHF. CDR3 nucleotide sequence: TGTGCCAGCAGCTTGGCCAACAGACCACTTAGCAATCAGCCCCAGCATTTT.